The present TCR beta chain was sequenced within a study of blood T cell repertoires in COVID-19. Study information: From T cells, B-cell-depleted T cells, or PBMCs came the material, which was cDNA or gDNA.

TCRdb's table, derived via immunoSEQ multiplex PCR, lists solely in-frame clones and lacks some. In the table there are some 180,000 clones, approximately 90% of which are singletons. This CDR3 comprises 15 residues. The ends were cut back, 3 bases at V and 0 bases at J, with 9 bases in the middle. Germline-derived CDR1 and CDR2 are LNHDA and SQIVND (reference sequence). The count of this clone is one. This receptor was obtained from a middle-aged man with acute or convalescent COVID-19. Input material: peripheral blood. The rearrangement links TRBV19 to TRBJ1-5; D gene unclear. Here the CDR3 reads CASSIGGTSNQPQHF. CDR3 coding DNA: TGTGCCAGTAGTATTGGAGGAACTAGCAATCAGCCCCAGCATTTT.